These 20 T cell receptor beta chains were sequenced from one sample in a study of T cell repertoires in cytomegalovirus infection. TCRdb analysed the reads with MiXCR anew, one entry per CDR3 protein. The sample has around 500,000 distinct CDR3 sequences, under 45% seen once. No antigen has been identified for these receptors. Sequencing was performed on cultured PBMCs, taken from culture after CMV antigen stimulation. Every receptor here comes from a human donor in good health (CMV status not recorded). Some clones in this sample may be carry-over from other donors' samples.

The CDR3 reads CASPEGSGFYNEQFF. The DNA for the CDR3 is TGTGCCAGCCCCGAGGGGTCGGGTTTCTACAATGAGCAGTTCTTC. The rearrangement uses TRBV7-6 and TRBJ2-1; D possibly uses TRBD1 or TRBD2 (5 bases each). The germline CDR1 and CDR2 sequences are SGHVS and FNYEAQ. Trimming took off 8 bases at V and 3 bases at J, with 17 bases between the two ends. CDR3 size: 15 residues.

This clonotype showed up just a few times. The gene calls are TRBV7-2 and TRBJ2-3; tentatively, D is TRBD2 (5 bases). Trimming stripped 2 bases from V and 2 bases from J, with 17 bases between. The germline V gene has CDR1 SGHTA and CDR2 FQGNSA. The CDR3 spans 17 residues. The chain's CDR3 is CASSLRGGGWITDTQYF. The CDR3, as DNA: TGTGCCAGCAGCTTACGTGGTGGCGGGTGGATCACAGATACGCAGTATTTT. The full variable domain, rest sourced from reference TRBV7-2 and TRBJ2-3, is GAGVSQSPSNKVTEKGKDVELRCDPISGHTALYWYRQSLGQGLEFLIYFQGNSAPDKSGLPSDRFSAERTGGSVSTLTIQRTQQEDSAVYLCASSLRGGGWITDTQYFGPGTRLTVL.

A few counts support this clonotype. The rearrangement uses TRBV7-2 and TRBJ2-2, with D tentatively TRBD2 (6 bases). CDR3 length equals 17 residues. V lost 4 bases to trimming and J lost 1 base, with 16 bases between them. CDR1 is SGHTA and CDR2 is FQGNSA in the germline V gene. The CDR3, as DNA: TGTGCCAGCAGCTCCCCACGACTAGTGGGGAACACCGGGGAGCTGTTTTTT. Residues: CASSSPRLVGNTGELFF.

The CDR3 DNA follows: TGTGCCAGCAGGGAATCTAGCGGGGGTCTACGGGAGCTGTTTTTT. Translated, it gives CASRESSGGLRELFF. This chain joins TRBV6-1 and TRBJ2-2; 10 bases agree with TRBD2. Germline lookup yields CDR1 MNHNS and CDR2 SASEGT. The junction had 10 bases not matched to a gene; V was cut back by 6 bases and J by 9 bases. There are 15 residues in the CDR3.

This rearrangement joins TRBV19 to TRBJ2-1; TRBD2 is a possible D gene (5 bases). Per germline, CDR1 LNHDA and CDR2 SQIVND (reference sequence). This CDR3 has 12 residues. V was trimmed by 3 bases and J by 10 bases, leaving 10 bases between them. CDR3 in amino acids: CASSIFRGEQFF. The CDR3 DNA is TGTGCCAGTAGTATTTTCCGGGGAGAGCAGTTCTTC.

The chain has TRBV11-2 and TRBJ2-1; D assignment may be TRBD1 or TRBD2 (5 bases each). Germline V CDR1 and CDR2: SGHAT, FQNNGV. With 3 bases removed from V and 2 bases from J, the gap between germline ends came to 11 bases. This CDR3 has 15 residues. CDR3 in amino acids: CASSFSGDPYNEQFF. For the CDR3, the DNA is TGTGCCAGCAGCTTTTCCGGGGACCCCTACAATGAGCAGTTCTTC.

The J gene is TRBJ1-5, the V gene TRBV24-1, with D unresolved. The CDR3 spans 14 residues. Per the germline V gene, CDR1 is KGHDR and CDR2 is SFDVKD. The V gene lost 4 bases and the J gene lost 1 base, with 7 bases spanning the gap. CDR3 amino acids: CATSEPDSNQPQHF. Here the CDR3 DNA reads TGTGCCACCAGTGAGCCAGACAGCAATCAGCCCCAGCATTTT.

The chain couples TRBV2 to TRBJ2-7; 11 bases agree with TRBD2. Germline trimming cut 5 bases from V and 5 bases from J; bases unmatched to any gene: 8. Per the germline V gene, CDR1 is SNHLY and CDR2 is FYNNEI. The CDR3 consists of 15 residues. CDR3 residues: CASSPLTSGGNEQYF. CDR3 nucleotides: TGTGCCAGCAGTCCTCTCACTAGCGGGGGTAACGAGCAGTACTTC.

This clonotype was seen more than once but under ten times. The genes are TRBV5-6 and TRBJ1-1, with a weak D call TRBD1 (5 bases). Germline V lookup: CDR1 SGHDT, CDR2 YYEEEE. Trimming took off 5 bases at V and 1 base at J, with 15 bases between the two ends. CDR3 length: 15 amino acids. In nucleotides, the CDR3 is TGTGCCAGCAGTTGGGGGATGAGAGAGAACACTGAAGCTTTCTTT. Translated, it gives CASSWGMRENTEAFF.

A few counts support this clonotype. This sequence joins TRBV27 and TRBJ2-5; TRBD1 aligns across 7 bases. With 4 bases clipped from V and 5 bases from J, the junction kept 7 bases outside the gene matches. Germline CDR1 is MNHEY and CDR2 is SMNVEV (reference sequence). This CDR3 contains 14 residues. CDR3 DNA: TGTGCCAGCAGTTCGGACAGGAAGAGTGAGACCCAGTACTTC. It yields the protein CASSSDRKSETQYF.

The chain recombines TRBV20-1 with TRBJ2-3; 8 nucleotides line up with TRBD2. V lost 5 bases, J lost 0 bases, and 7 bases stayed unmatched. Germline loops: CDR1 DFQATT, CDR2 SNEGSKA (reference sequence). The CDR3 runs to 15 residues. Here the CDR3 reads CSARPAGGSTDTQYF. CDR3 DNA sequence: TGCAGTGCTCGACCCGCGGGGGGTAGCACAGATACGCAGTATTTT.

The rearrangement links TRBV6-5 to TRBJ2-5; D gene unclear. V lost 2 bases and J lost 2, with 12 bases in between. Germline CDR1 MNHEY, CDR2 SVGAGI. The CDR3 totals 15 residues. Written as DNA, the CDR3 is TGTGCCAGCAGTTACGGTCCGGGCAGACAAGAGACCCAGTACTTC. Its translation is CASSYGPGRQETQYF.

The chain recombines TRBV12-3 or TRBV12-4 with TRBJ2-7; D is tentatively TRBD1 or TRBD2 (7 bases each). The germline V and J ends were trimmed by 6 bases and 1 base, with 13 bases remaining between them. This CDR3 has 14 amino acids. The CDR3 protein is CASSTGEGSYEQYF. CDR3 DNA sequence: TGTGCCAGCAGCACAGGGGAGGGGTCCTACGAGCAGTACTTC.

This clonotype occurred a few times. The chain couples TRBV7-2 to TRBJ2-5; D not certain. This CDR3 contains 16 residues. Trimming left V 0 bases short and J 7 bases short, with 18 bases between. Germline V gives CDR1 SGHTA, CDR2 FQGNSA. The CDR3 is CASSLAVVGLSLTQYF. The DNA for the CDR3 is TGTGCCAGCAGCTTAGCGGTCGTGGGATTAAGTCTGACCCAGTACTTC.

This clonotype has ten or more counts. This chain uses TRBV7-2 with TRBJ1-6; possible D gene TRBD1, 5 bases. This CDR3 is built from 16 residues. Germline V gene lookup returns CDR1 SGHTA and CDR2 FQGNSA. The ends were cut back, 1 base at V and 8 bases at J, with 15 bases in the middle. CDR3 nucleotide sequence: TGTGCCAGCAGCTTAGGCATTGGGGGACGGCATTCACCCCTCCACTTT. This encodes CASSLGIGGRHSPLHF.

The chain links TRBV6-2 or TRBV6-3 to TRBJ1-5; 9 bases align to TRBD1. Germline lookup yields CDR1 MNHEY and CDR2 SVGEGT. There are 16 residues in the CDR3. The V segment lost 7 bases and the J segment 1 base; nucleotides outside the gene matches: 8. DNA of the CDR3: TGTGCCAGCATTACACCGGGACAGGGAAGCAATCAGCCCCAGCATTTT. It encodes CASITPGQGSNQPQHF.

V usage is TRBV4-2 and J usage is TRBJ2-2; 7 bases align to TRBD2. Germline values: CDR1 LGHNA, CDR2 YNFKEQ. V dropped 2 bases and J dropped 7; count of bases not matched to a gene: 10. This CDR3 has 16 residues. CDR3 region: CASSQLSTSNVGELFF. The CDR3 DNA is TGTGCCAGCAGCCAATTATCGACTAGCAATGTCGGGGAGCTGTTTTTT.

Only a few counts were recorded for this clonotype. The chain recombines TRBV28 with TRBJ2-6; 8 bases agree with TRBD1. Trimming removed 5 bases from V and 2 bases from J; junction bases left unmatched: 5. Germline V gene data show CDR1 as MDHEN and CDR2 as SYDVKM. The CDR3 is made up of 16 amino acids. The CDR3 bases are TGTGCCAGCAGTCCCCGACAGGGGACTGGGGCCAACGTCCTGACTTTC. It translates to CASSPRQGTGANVLTF.

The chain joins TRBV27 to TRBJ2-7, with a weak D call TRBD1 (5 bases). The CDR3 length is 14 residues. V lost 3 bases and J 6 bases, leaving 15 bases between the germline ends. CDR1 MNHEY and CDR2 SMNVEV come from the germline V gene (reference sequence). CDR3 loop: CASSFGQGNGEQYF. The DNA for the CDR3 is TGTGCCAGCAGTTTCGGGCAGGGAAATGGCGAGCAGTACTTC.

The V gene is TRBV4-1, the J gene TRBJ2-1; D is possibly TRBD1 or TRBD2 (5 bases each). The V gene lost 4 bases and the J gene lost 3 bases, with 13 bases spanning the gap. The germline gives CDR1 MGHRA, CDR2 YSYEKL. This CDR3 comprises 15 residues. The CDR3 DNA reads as TGCGCCAGCAGCCCGCTGGGGGTCGTCTACAATGAGCAGTTCTTC. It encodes CASSPLGVVYNEQFF.